The 30 T cell receptor beta chains in this list originate from one sample, sequenced in a study of cytomegalovirus exposure and HLA in healthy donors. This PCR relied on a set of 60 Vbeta primers and 13 Jbeta primers. Assay used: immunoSEQ multiplex PCR; TCRdb lists only in-frame clones, some missing. The sample holds under 150,000 clones, roughly 84% seen once. Sample: PBMCs. The receptor set was obtained from a boy between 2 and 10 years old in good health and CMV-seronegative.

The chain uses TRBV27 and TRBJ2-7; 7 bases are a match to TRBD1. The J segment lost 3 bases and the V segment lost 5 bases, leaving 4 bases of the junction unmatched. This CDR3 is built from 13 residues. Germline loops: CDR1 MNHEY, CDR2 SMNVEV (reference sequence). CDR3 in DNA: TGTGCCAGCAGTCTACAGGGGTTCTACGAGCAGTACTTC. Its translation is CASSLQGFYEQYF.

This chain joins TRBV30 and TRBJ2-5; 7 bases line up with TRBD1. Germline V lookup: CDR1 GTSNPN, CDR2 SVGIG (reference sequence). The V segment lost 3 bases and the J segment 4 bases; nucleotides outside the gene matches: 8. The CDR3 extends over 14 amino acids. CDR3 coding DNA: TGTGCCTGGAGGAGGGCAGGGGGTGGAGAGACCCAGTACTTC. Translated, it gives CAWRRAGGGETQYF.

This chain links TRBV5-5 with TRBJ1-1; D gene unclear. CDR3 length: 13 amino acids. Trimming pared 1 base from V and 11 bases from J, leaving 15 bases between. The germline CDR1 and CDR2 sequences are SGHKS and YYEKEE (reference sequence). CDR3 residues: CASSLFPPEAAFF. In DNA, the CDR3 is TGTGCCAGCAGCTTGTTCCCCCCCGAGGCGGCTTTCTTT.

CDR3 region: CASRGREGSDTQYF. The CDR3, as DNA: TGTGCCAGCAGAGGGCGGGAGGGGTCAGATACGCAGTATTTT. This chain joins TRBV5-6 and TRBJ2-3, with 9 nucleotides matching TRBD2. The CDR3 is 14 residues long. V shed 5 bases and J 4 bases; nucleotides not matched to a gene: 5. The germline CDR1 and CDR2 sequences are SGHDT and YYEEEE.

The V call is TRBV7-2, the J call TRBJ2-3; 9 positions match TRBD1. V lost 5 bases and J lost 3; bases outside the gene matches: 3. The CDR3 totals 14 residues. Per germline, CDR1 SGHTA and CDR2 FQGNSA. In DNA, the CDR3 is TGTGCCAGCAGCCTGGACAGGGGAACAGATACGCAGTATTTT. Amino acids: CASSLDRGTDTQYF.

This clone was seen only a few times. This sample includes further DNA sequences coding for the same CDR3. This rearrangement joins TRBV10-3 to TRBJ1-1; 8 nucleotides line up with TRBD1. Trimming cost V 2 bases and J 3 bases; bases outside gene matches: 2. Looked up from germline, CDR1 is ENHRY and CDR2 is SYGVKD. The CDR3 contains 14 residues. The CDR3: CAISETGGYTEAFF. In nucleotides, the CDR3 is TGTGCCATCAGTGAGACAGGGGGATACACTGAAGCTTTCTTT.

V gene TRBV19 combines with J gene TRBJ2-3; D is possibly TRBD1 (7 bases). V was pared by 5 bases and J by 4 bases, with 13 bases between. CDR3 size: 14 residues. Germline V CDR1 and CDR2: LNHDA, SQIVND (reference sequence). CDR3 amino acids: CASSGGGWADTQYF. The CDR3, as DNA: TGTGCCAGTAGTGGAGGGGGCTGGGCAGATACGCAGTATTTT.

The rearrangement joins TRBV27 to TRBJ1-3; 8 bases match TRBD1. The J segment lost 0 bases and the V segment lost 4 bases, leaving 8 bases of the junction unmatched. The germline V gene has CDR1 MNHEY and CDR2 SMNVEV (reference sequence). The CDR3 covers 17 residues. CDR3 amino acids: CASSSLRGQSSGNTIYF. The CDR3 DNA reads as TGTGCCAGCAGTTCGCTCAGGGGGCAGAGCTCTGGAAACACCATATATTTT.

V is TRBV6-4 and J is TRBJ2-3, with TRBD1 matching 7 bases. Germline assignment: CDR1 MRHNA and CDR2 SNTAGT. Losses at the gene ends were 5 bases for V and 6 bases for J; bases not matched to a gene: 11. The length of the CDR3 is 15 residues. The CDR3, as DNA: TGTGCCAGCAGTCGTTATGAGACAGGGTCCGATACGCAGTATTTT. Encoded protein: CASSRYETGSDTQYF.

This chain joins TRBV5-1 and TRBJ1-3; 7 bases fit TRBD1. The CDR3 contains 16 residues. The trim removed 3 bases at V and 2 bases at J, leaving 8 bases unmatched. CDR1 is SGHRS and CDR2 is YFSETQ in the germline V gene. This chain's CDR3 is CASSSDTTGTGNTIYF. Here the CDR3 DNA reads TGCGCCAGCAGCTCCGACACGACAGGGACTGGAAACACCATATATTTT.

The chain recombines TRBV19 with TRBJ2-1; tentatively, D is TRBD2 (6 bases). V was clipped by 3 bases and J by 8 bases, with 14 bases between them. CDR3 size: 14 residues. CDR1 is LNHDA and CDR2 is SQIVND in the germline V gene (reference sequence). CDR3 protein: CASSIRGTGDEQFF. CDR3 DNA sequence: TGTGCCAGTAGTATTAGGGGAACGGGGGATGAGCAGTTCTTC.

The genes are TRBV15 and TRBJ2-7, with 9 positions matching TRBD1. There are 15 residues in the CDR3. J lost 2 bases, V lost 3 bases, and 5 bases had no gene match. Germline V CDR1 and CDR2: LNHNV, YYDKDF (reference sequence). The CDR3 coding sequence is TGTGCCACCAGCAGTACAGGGGGCGAGCCCTACGAGCAGTACTTC. This codes for CATSSTGGEPYEQYF. Together with reference TRBV15 and TRBJ2-7, the CDR3 gives the full variable domain: DAMVIQNPRYQVTQFGKPVTLSCSQTLNHNVMYWYQQKSSQAPKLLFHYYDKDFNNEADTPDNFQSRRPNTSFCFLDIRSPGLGDTAMYLCATSSTGGEPYEQYFGPGTRLTVT.

The V gene is TRBV5-1, the J gene TRBJ2-3; 9 nucleotides line up with TRBD1. Germline trimming cut 5 bases from V and 7 bases from J; bases unmatched to any gene: 8. The germline V gene has CDR1 SGHRS and CDR2 YFSETQ. CDR3 length: 14 residues. The CDR3 nucleotides are TGCGCCAGCAGTACTAACAGGGGGCCCAATACGCAGTATTTT. This translates into CASSTNRGPNTQYF.

The V gene is TRBV5-1, the J gene TRBJ2-7, with TRBD2 identical over 7 bases. CDR3 length equals 14 residues. Looked up from germline, CDR1 is SGHRS and CDR2 is YFSETQ. V was clipped by 3 bases and J by 4 bases; unmatched bases: 7. Here the CDR3 reads CASSWGGRAYEQYF. The CDR3 region has the DNA TGCGCCAGCAGCTGGGGGGGACGGGCATACGAGCAGTACTTC.

The chain uses TRBV5-6 and TRBJ2-1; maybe TRBD2 (7 bases). Germline CDR1 SGHDT, CDR2 YYEEEE. V shed 1 base and J shed 7 bases, with 21 bases lying between them. The CDR3 spans 17 residues. The chain's CDR3 is CASSLISRGGAGNEQFF. CDR3 DNA: TGTGCCAGCAGCTTGATCAGTAGGGGGGGGGCGGGGAATGAGCAGTTCTTC.

This chain uses TRBV5-8 with TRBJ1-1; possibly TRBD1 for D (6 bases). The CDR3 totals 15 residues. Per the germline V gene, CDR1 is SGHTS and CDR2 is YDEGEE. V was trimmed by 3 bases and J by 1 base, leaving 13 bases between them. CDR3 nucleotides: TGTGCCAGCAGCTCGAATACAGGGAGGAACACTGAAGCTTTCTTT. Encoded protein: CASSSNTGRNTEAFF.

This clone was recorded once. V usage is TRBV6-6 and J usage is TRBJ1-2; the D gene is possibly TRBD1 (6 bases). V lost 4 bases, J lost 5 bases, and 20 bases lay in between. The CDR3 is made up of 16 amino acids. Germline V gene data show CDR1 as MNHNY and CDR2 as SVGAGI (reference sequence). The CDR3 nucleotides read TGTGCCAGCAGTTCTAACCACAGGGTCCAGCTTTATGGCTACACCTTC. Translated, it gives CASSSNHRVQLYGYTF.

The J gene is TRBJ2-1, the V gene TRBV7-4; 10 nucleotides match TRBD2. The V gene end was trimmed by 6 bases and the J gene end by 7 bases; junction bases not matched to a gene: 9. The CDR3 is made up of 15 amino acids. In germline, CDR1 is SGHVT, CDR2 SQSDAQ. The CDR3 loop reads CASSSLAGERNEQFF. The CDR3 bases are TGTGCCAGCAGTTCCCTAGCGGGGGAAAGGAATGAGCAGTTCTTC.

V usage is TRBV2 and J usage is TRBJ1-5; D not resolved. This CDR3 has 15 amino acids. V lost 3 bases to trimming and J lost 5 bases, with 14 bases between them. The V gene's germline CDR1 is SNHLY and CDR2 FYNNEI. This chain's CDR3 is CASSESDSIYQPQHF. CDR3 DNA sequence: TGTGCCAGCAGTGAGTCAGATTCCATTTATCAGCCCCAGCATTTT.

Turning to this clone: Other nucleotide sequences in the sample specify the same CDR3. The V gene is TRBV18, the J gene TRBJ2-7; D may be TRBD1 (5 bases). Germline V lookup: CDR1 KGHSH, CDR2 LQKENI. This CDR3 contains 13 residues. The ends were cut back, 4 bases at V and 1 base at J, with 8 bases in the middle. The CDR3 here is CASSRDSSYEQYF. In DNA, the CDR3 is TGTGCCAGCTCACGAGACAGTTCCTACGAGCAGTACTTC.

The chain has TRBV6-5 and TRBJ1-4; no clear D gene. CDR3 length: 15 residues. The V gene lost 2 bases and the J gene lost 0 bases, with 7 bases spanning the gap. The germline gives CDR1 MNHEY, CDR2 SVGAGI. The DNA of the CDR3 is TGTGCCAGCAGTTACACTGTTTCAACTAATGAAAAACTGTTTTTT. Translation: CASSYTVSTNEKLFF.

The rearrangement uses TRBV29-1 and TRBJ1-1; no firm D call. The CDR3 contains 10 residues. CDR1 is SQVTM, CDR2 ANQGSEA, per germline. V was cut by 4 bases and J by 3 bases, with 3 bases left in between. CDR3 nucleotides: TGCAGCGTTGGCGACACTGAAGCTTTCTTT. This codes for CSVGDTEAFF.

V gene TRBV4-1 combines with J gene TRBJ2-4, with D perhaps TRBD1 (6 bases). V lost 4 bases to trimming and J lost 1 base, with 17 bases between them. This CDR3 region has 17 residues. Germline V gene sequence: CDR1 MGHRA, CDR2 YSYEKL. The CDR3 spells CASSRSGTGSAKNIQYF. CDR3 nucleotide sequence: TGCGCCAGCAGCCGGTCAGGAACAGGGAGCGCCAAAAACATTCAGTACTTC.

This chain joins TRBV5-8 and TRBJ2-7; 11 bases agree with TRBD1. V shed 1 base, J shed 8 bases, and the junction held 8 bases outside the gene matches. This CDR3 contains 15 residues. Per the germline V gene, CDR1 is SGHTS and CDR2 is YDEGEE. This chain's CDR3 is CASSLPGQGAIQQYF. The CDR3 region has the DNA TGTGCCAGCAGCTTGCCCGGACAGGGGGCGATCCAGCAGTACTTC.

This clone was observed a single time. The chain combines TRBV25-1 with TRBJ2-4, with D possibly TRBD2 on 5 matching bases. V lost 4 bases to trimming and J lost 0 bases, with 10 bases between them. The CDR3 runs to 15 residues. Per the germline V gene, CDR1 is MGHDK and CDR2 is SYGVNS. In DNA, the CDR3 is TGTGCCAGCAGTGCGTCCGGACTAGCCAAAAACATTCAGTACTTC. Translated, it gives CASSASGLAKNIQYF.

The V call is TRBV10-3, the J call TRBJ2-3; D unclear. This CDR3 is 15 amino acids long. From germline, CDR1 is ENHRY and CDR2 SYGVKD. V lost 3 bases, J lost 0 bases, and 10 bases lay in between. The CDR3 protein is CAISDLDTSTDTQYF. CDR3 DNA: TGTGCCATCAGTGATTTAGATACTAGCACAGATACGCAGTATTTT.

There are a few counts of this clone. V usage is TRBV13 and J usage is TRBJ2-3, with D tentatively TRBD2 (7 bases). Trimming cost V 3 bases and J 1 base, with 14 bases left between them. The CDR3 contains 16 residues. The germline V gene has CDR1 PRHDT and CDR2 FYEKMQ (reference sequence). CDR3 protein: CASSLRGGIGTDTQYF. The CDR3 coding sequence is TGTGCCAGCAGCTTGAGGGGGGGCATTGGCACAGATACGCAGTATTTT.

The chain links TRBV6-1 to TRBJ1-6; D call uncertain. The CDR3 runs 13 residues. Germline CDR1 and CDR2: MNHNS and SASEGT. Between the trimmed V and J ends, which lost 8 bases and 10 bases, there was a span of 15 bases. The CDR3: CASCGRVPSPLHF. In DNA, the CDR3 is TGTGCCAGCTGCGGGAGGGTCCCATCACCCCTCCACTTT.

V usage is TRBV6-1 and J usage is TRBJ2-7; D gene unclear. Trimming took off 3 bases at V and 7 bases at J, with 13 bases between the two ends. Germline CDR1 MNHNS, CDR2 SASEGT. CDR3 length equals 13 residues. The CDR3 protein is CASSDGWRLEQYF. The CDR3, as DNA: TGTGCCAGCAGTGACGGGTGGCGTCTAGAGCAGTACTTC.

The chain carries TRBV9 and TRBJ2-7; D may be TRBD1 (6 bases). CDR1 SGDLS and CDR2 YYNGEE come from the germline V gene. Trimming left V 0 bases short and J 4 bases short, with 14 bases between. There are 15 residues in the CDR3. CDR3 in amino acids: CASSVGSGGLYEQYF. The CDR3 DNA reads as TGTGCCAGCAGCGTAGGGTCTGGGGGCCTATACGAGCAGTACTTC.